A selection of T cell receptor beta chains follows, all from one sample in a study of T-cell memory formation after mild COVID-19. TCRdb passed the 5' RACE reads through MiXCR, listing each CDR3 protein once. The table shows roughly 35,000 distinct CDR3 sequences, with roughly 21% occurring only once. Material: PBMCs or a T cell subset sorted from them (not recorded which). These receptors all stem from an adult who had mild COVID-19 (a few samples of this study predate the infection). Cell type and time point are not known. Each CDR3 is given with its conserved first and last residue. The D gene is left open where the match is weak. Some rows mark clone size as missing; the rest say once, few, many or name a class of expanded clone.

-	TRBV15	TRBJ2-5	many	TGTGCCACCAGCAGAGACAGGGGCCCACGGGAGACCCAGTACTTC	CATSRDRGPRETQYF
TRBD1	TRBV7-3	TRBJ2-4	-	TGTGCCAGCAGCTTAACGGGACAGGGGAGCATTCAGTACTTC	CASSLTGQGSIQYF
TRBD2	TRBV5-1	TRBJ2-1	many	TGCGCCAGCAGCTTGGTCCCTAGCGGGGGATATGAGCAGTTCTTC	CASSLVPSGGYEQFF
TRBD1	TRBV20-1	TRBJ2-4	few	TGCAGTGCTAGACTGACAGGGGGCGGAGGACACATTCAGTACTTC	CSARLTGGGGHIQYF
-	TRBV6-2/TRBV6-3	TRBJ1-5	once	TGTGCCAGCAGTTACTTTTGGGATCAGCCCCAGCATTTT	CASSYFWDQPQHF
TRBD2	TRBV7-9	TRBJ2-7	many	TGTGCCAGCAGCCACCCCGCCGGGACTAGCGGGGGCGAGCAGTACTTC	CASSHPAGTSGGEQYF
TRBD1	TRBV7-9	TRBJ2-7	many	TGTGCCAGCAGCTCGGGACAGCGGCTCATCCGCTACGAGCAGTACTTC	CASSSGQRLIRYEQYF
TRBD2	TRBV7-9	TRBJ2-3	medium-sized	TGTGCCAGCAGCTTCCTAGCGGGGGGCCGCACAGATACGCAGTATTTT	CASSFLAGGRTDTQYF
-	TRBV4-1	TRBJ1-1	-	TGCGCCAGCAGCCAAGATGCGGGGATGAACACTGAAGCTTTCTTT	CASSQDAGMNTEAFF
TRBD1	TRBV7-2	TRBJ1-6	-	TGTGCCAGCAGCTTAGTCCGGGACAGTGGATCACCCCTCCACTTT	CASSLVRDSGSPLHF
-	TRBV12-3/TRBV12-4	TRBJ1-1	few	TGTGCCAGCTCCCCATTTGGGGGCGGGGAAGCTTTCTTT	CASSPFGGGEAFF
TRBD2	TRBV27	TRBJ2-1	many	TGTGCCAGCAGGCTAGGACTAGCGGGAGGCCTGGGGAAAGATGAGCAGTTCTTC	CASRLGLAGGLGKDEQFF
-	TRBV10-3	TRBJ1-5	many	TGTGCCATCAGTGAGTCGGCAGATCAGCCCCAGCATTTT	CAISESADQPQHF
-	TRBV3-1	TRBJ2-2	once	TGTGCCAGCAGAGAGGACAGAACCGGGGAGCTGTTGTTT	CASREDRTGELLF
TRBD1	TRBV7-2	TRBJ2-7	many	TGTGCCAGCAGCCCCTCCGGGACAGAGACCTACGAGCAGTACTTC	CASSPSGTETYEQYF
-	TRBV5-5	TRBJ1-4	many	TGTGCCAGCAGCCTCTTTGGGGGCGCTCTCGAAAATGAAAAACTGTTTTTT	CASSLFGGALENEKLFF
-	TRBV7-2	TRBJ2-1	-	TGTGCCAGCAGCTCGGGACACGTCTACAATGAGCAGTTCTTC	CASSSGHVYNEQFF
-	TRBV9	TRBJ2-7	many	TGTGCCAGCAGCGTAGCTAGTCAAGGGAGCGAGCAGTACTTC	CASSVASQGSEQYF
-	TRBV4-3	TRBJ2-3	-	TGCGCCAGCAGCCAGACGGGGAGCACAGATACGCAGTATTTT	CASSQTGSTDTQYF
TRBD1	TRBV5-1	TRBJ2-3	many	TGCGCCAGCAGCATCGGGACAGACACTAGCACAGATACGCAGTATTTT	CASSIGTDTSTDTQYF
-	TRBV19	TRBJ2-5	-	TGTGCCAGTAGTATCTGGGGGAGGGAGACCCAGTACTTC	CASSIWGRETQYF
TRBD2	TRBV7-9	TRBJ2-1	-	TGTGCCAGCAGCTTCGTGGCGGGGGGGCTCCGCTCCTACAATGAGCAGTTCTTC	CASSFVAGGLRSYNEQFF
TRBD1	TRBV5-1	TRBJ2-1	medium-sized	TGCGCCAGCAGCGGGGGGACAGGTTACAATGAGCAGTTCTTC	CASSGGTGYNEQFF
TRBD2	TRBV24-1	TRBJ2-7	many	TGTGCCACCAGTGACCCGACTAGCGGGACACCCTACGAGCAGTACTTC	CATSDPTSGTPYEQYF
TRBD2	TRBV7-3	TRBJ2-5	many	TGTGCCAGCAGCTTGGGTAGCGGGACCCTTCAGTCGACCCAGTACTTC	CASSLGSGTLQSTQYF
-	TRBV24-1	TRBJ2-7	many	TGTGCCACCAGTGACTCGGACAGAGCCTACGAGCAGTACTTC	CATSDSDRAYEQYF
-	TRBV6-5	TRBJ2-3	many	TGTGCCAGCAGTTATTCAGGGGCCCGCACAGATACGCAGTATTTT	CASSYSGARTDTQYF
-	TRBV4-2	TRBJ2-7	once	TGTGCCAGCAGCCTTCAGGATAATAGGGAAACCTACGAGCAGTACTTC	CASSLQDNRETYEQYF
-	TRBV7-6	TRBJ2-2	many	TGTGCCAGCAGCCCCCGGACAATGCGGGGGGAGCTGTTTTTT	CASSPRTMRGELFF
-	TRBV13	TRBJ2-5	-	TGTGCCAGCAGCTTAGAAGGAAAGGGCCATCCCCAAGAGACCCAGTACTTC	CASSLEGKGHPQETQYF
TRBD2	TRBV3-1	TRBJ2-1	many	TGTGCCAGCAGCCAAGTGGGACTAGCGCCTCCCTACAATGAGCAGTTCTTC	CASSQVGLAPPYNEQFF
-	TRBV30	TRBJ1-1	few	TGTGCCTGGAGTCGAGAAGGAGGTTTGAGAACTGAAGCTTTCTTT	CAWSREGGLRTEAFF
-	TRBV2	TRBJ1-2	many	TGTGCCAGCAGCGCACAGGGACATGATGGCTACACCTTC	CASSAQGHDGYTF
TRBD1	TRBV12-3/TRBV12-4	TRBJ1-1	-	TGTGCCAGCAGTTTCCTCGGACAGGGGGCGGGAGCTTTCTTT	CASSFLGQGAGAFF
-	TRBV9	TRBJ2-2	many	TGTGCCAGCAGCGTATTCGGCACCGGGGAGCTGTTTTTT	CASSVFGTGELFF
-	TRBV7-9	TRBJ1-4	many	TGTGCCAGCAGCCCACACCAAACTAATGAAAAACTGTTTTTT	CASSPHQTNEKLFF
-	TRBV7-2	TRBJ2-7	-	TGTGCCAGCAGCGTAGGTTATGGCGGCTACGAGCAGTACTTC	CASSVGYGGYEQYF
TRBD1	TRBV7-2	TRBJ2-7	many	TGTGCCAGCACCGCGGGACAGGGGTTCTACGAGCAGTACTTC	CASTAGQGFYEQYF
-	TRBV7-9	TRBJ2-5	-	TGTGCCAGCAGCTTGGACAACCGAGTAGAGACCCAGTACTTC	CASSLDNRVETQYF